This T cell receptor beta chain derives from a study of T cell changes during pregnancy in multiple sclerosis. Germline V gives CDR1 ENHRY, CDR2 SYGVKD. With 6 bases removed from V and 0 bases from J, the gap between germline ends came to 15 bases. There are 16 residues in the CDR3. Sequencing was performed with immunoSEQ multiplex PCR; in TCRdb, only in-frame clones are kept and a portion is missing. This sample has about 70,000 clones, with 85% to 95% found just once. The chain links TRBV10-3 to TRBJ1-3; D call uncertain. The input for sequencing was peripheral blood, taken in the third trimester of pregnancy. The sequence derives from a female donor with multiple sclerosis, enrolled in a pregnancy study. CDR3 amino acids: CAISTYGYDSGNTIYF. CDR3 DNA: TGTGCCATCAGCACCTACGGGTACGACTCTGGAAACACCATATATTTT.